These 8 T cell receptor beta chains were all obtained from the same sample, sequenced in a study of cytomegalovirus exposure and HLA in healthy donors. The primer mix had 60 Vbeta and 13 Jbeta primers. TCRdb's copy holds only in-frame clones and misses some; the assay was immunoSEQ multiplex PCR. The table includes roughly 140,000 clones, roughly 85% detected once. The sequencing input was PBMCs. The receptors originated from a male donor in good health and CMV-seronegative.

A note on this clone: The sample carries other DNA sequences with the same CDR3. The genes are TRBV6-6 and TRBJ1-1; 9 bases are a match to TRBD1. From germline, CDR1 is MNHNY and CDR2 SVGAGI (reference sequence). The V gene end was trimmed by 5 bases and the J gene end by 5 bases; junction bases not matched to a gene: 6. The CDR3 totals 14 residues. Here the CDR3 DNA reads TGTGCCAGCAGTCCACAGGGGGCAGGTACTGAAGCTTTCTTT. It encodes CASSPQGAGTEAFF.

This chain joins TRBV11-2 and TRBJ2-1; TRBD2 aligns across 16 bases. The V segment lost 4 bases and the J segment 12 bases; nucleotides outside the gene matches: 3. Germline CDR1 SGHAT, CDR2 FQNNGV. This CDR3 has 14 amino acids. Here the CDR3 DNA reads TGTGCCAGCAGCTCGGGACTAGCGGGGGGGTTGCAGTTCTTC. Protein product: CASSSGLAGGLQFF.

The V gene is TRBV11-3, the J gene TRBJ1-3, with TRBD1 as a possible D gene (5 bases). The germline V gene has CDR1 SGHNT and CDR2 YENEEA. The CDR3 totals 14 residues. Trimming pared 5 bases from V and 2 bases from J, leaving 10 bases between. In nucleotides, the CDR3 is TGTGCCAGCAGCATGTGGGGGGCTGGAAACACCATATATTTT. Protein product: CASSMWGAGNTIYF.

The chain combines TRBV10-3 with TRBJ2-1, with TRBD2 matching over 14 bases. There are 16 residues in the CDR3. Germline V gives CDR1 ENHRY, CDR2 SYGVKD. V lost 1 base and J lost 9; bases outside the gene matches: 5. Written as DNA, the CDR3 is TGTGCCATCAGTGAGTGGACTAGCGGGAGGATCGGTGAGCAGTTCTTC. This gives the protein CAISEWTSGRIGEQFF.

This clone was counted only a few times. The V call is TRBV4-1, the J call TRBJ1-1, with 12 bases matching TRBD1. Trimming at V came to 5 bases and at J to 4 bases, leaving 11 bases not matched to a gene. The germline CDR1 and CDR2 sequences are MGHRA and YSYEKL. The length of the CDR3 is 17 residues. The CDR3 region is CASSSGQGAGLGTEAFF. CDR3 DNA sequence: TGCGCCAGCAGCTCGGGACAGGGGGCTGGGTTGGGCACTGAAGCTTTCTTT.

CDR3 region: CSTDSGGAGNEQFF. DNA of the CDR3: TGCAGCACAGATTCCGGGGGGGCGGGTAATGAGCAGTTCTTC. V is TRBV29-1 and J is TRBJ2-1; 8 bases are shared with TRBD2. The CDR3 is 14 amino acids. Trimming at V came to 8 bases and at J to 7 bases, leaving 13 bases not matched to a gene. Germline V lookup: CDR1 SQVTM, CDR2 ANQGSEA.

The chain combines TRBV18 with TRBJ1-1; no firm D call. The CDR3 length is 15 residues. V was cut by 0 bases and J by 1 base, with 9 bases left in between. Germline lookup yields CDR1 KGHSH and CDR2 LQKENI. CDR3 DNA: TGTGCCAGCTCACCACCGTCGGGTGCGAACACTGAAGCTTTCTTT. The encoded protein is CASSPPSGANTEAFF. The full variable domain, with the rest looked up from reference TRBV18 and TRBJ1-1, is NAGVMQNPRHLVRRRGQEARLRCSPMKGHSHVYWYRQLPEEGLKFMVYLQKENIIDESGMPKERFSAEFPKEGPSILRIQQVVRGDSAAYFCASSPPSGANTEAFFGQGTRLTVV.

The chain links TRBV5-1 to TRBJ2-3; TRBD1 aligns across 11 bases. This CDR3 is 15 amino acids long. The germline V gene has CDR1 SGHRS and CDR2 YFSETQ. With V trimmed by 5 bases and J by 6 bases, 8 bases remained unmatched. CDR3 sequence (DNA): TGCGCCAGCAGGTCTCGGACAGGGGGCGAGGATACGCAGTATTTT. It yields the protein CASRSRTGGEDTQYF.